This T cell receptor (beta chain) was observed in a study of metastatic and nonmetastatic thyroid tumors. Study at large: Repertoires from malignant and benign thyroid patients were compared across blood and tumor or nodule tissue. Study-wide points: Significantly higher TCR beta diversity was reportedly seen in malignant thyroid tumors than benign nodules, in blood and tumor.

In the source study's methods: The authors used CDR3 differences across clinicopathological groups to build a distant-metastasis classifier for papillary thyroid cancer. TCRdb reanalyzed the PCR reads via MiXCR. For this entry, the V and J calls and clone size follow TCRdb and not the study's own pipeline. The sample yields about 40,000 clones, more than 9.5% seen once. With 4 bases removed from V and 5 bases from J, the gap between germline ends came to 19 bases. This CDR3 contains 16 residues. Germline V gives CDR1 KGHSH, CDR2 LQKENI. This clone was counted ten times or more. Its antigen is as yet unknown. There were no patients who had received any treatment before thyroid surgery.

This receptor was taken from a female donor with papillary thyroid cancer or a benign thyroid nodule (not recorded which). Some clones in this sample may be carry-over from other donors' samples. The rearrangement links TRBV18 to TRBJ2-3, with D possibly matching TRBD1 (6 bases). Material for sequencing was blood. The CDR3 is CASSLGQPGAEDTQYF. The CDR3 nucleotides are TGTGCCAGCTCACTCGGACAGCCTGGGGCGGAAGATACGCAGTATTTT.